A selection of T cell receptor beta chains follows, all from one sample in a study of control samples from healthy donors and cancer patients. Sequenced by immunoSEQ multiplex PCR; TCRdb stores in-frame clones only, minus some. The table lists approximately 100,000 clones, around nine tenths of them singletons, with about 3% in the top ten. Sequencing was performed on blood. The receptor source for this set is a human donor in good health. The donor label of this sample is uncertain. The CDR3 runs from the conserved cysteine through the conserved F or W. Each record gives: D gene, V gene, J gene, clone size, CDR3 protein, CDR3 DNA. The D gene is left open where the match is weak. Size values are once, few and many counts, or a class for expanded clones, and some rows have none.

d_gene: NA
v_gene: TRBV15
j_gene: TRBJ1-5
abundance: NA
CDR3aa: CATSRTGPGAGPQHF
CDR3nt: TGTGCCACCAGCAGAACCGGGCCGGGGGCGGGTCCCCAGCATTTT

d_gene: NA
v_gene: TRBV14
j_gene: TRBJ2-7
abundance: NA
CDR3aa: CASSRSNYEQYF
CDR3nt: TGTGCCAGCAGTCGCAGTAACTACGAGCAGTACTTC

d_gene: TRBD2
v_gene: TRBV7-2
j_gene: TRBJ2-1
abundance: NA
CDR3aa: CASSLGAGGPAYNEQFF
CDR3nt: TGTGCCAGCAGCTTGGGAGCGGGGGGGCCCGCCTACAATGAGCAGTTCTTC

d_gene: NA
v_gene: TRBV7-9
j_gene: TRBJ2-7
abundance: NA
CDR3aa: CASSLGAGPYEQYF
CDR3nt: TGTGCCAGCAGCTTAGGTGCAGGGCCTTACGAGCAGTACTTC

d_gene: NA
v_gene: TRBV5-4
j_gene: TRBJ2-7
abundance: NA
CDR3aa: CASSTPEAHEQYF
CDR3nt: TGTGCCAGCAGCACCCCGGAGGCCCACGAGCAGTACTTC

d_gene: NA
v_gene: TRBV28
j_gene: TRBJ1-1
abundance: NA
CDR3aa: CASTMGGLNTEAFF
CDR3nt: TGTGCCAGCACAATGGGGGGATTGAACACTGAAGCTTTCTTT

d_gene: NA
v_gene: TRBV27
j_gene: TRBJ1-1
abundance: NA
CDR3aa: CASSPPTGRWTEAFF
CDR3nt: TGTGCCAGCAGTCCCCCCACTGGGAGGTGGACTGAAGCTTTCTTT

d_gene: TRBD2
v_gene: TRBV7-7
j_gene: TRBJ2-2
abundance: once
CDR3aa: CASSPIAGASGELFF
CDR3nt: TGTGCCAGCAGCCCCATAGCGGGGGCCAGCGGGGAGCTGTTTTTT

d_gene: NA
v_gene: TRBV9
j_gene: TRBJ2-6
abundance: NA
CDR3aa: CASSSLGGGLSGANVLTF
CDR3nt: TGTGCCAGCAGCTCACTAGGGGGGGGCCTCTCTGGGGCCAACGTCCTGACTTTC

d_gene: TRBD1
v_gene: TRBV19
j_gene: TRBJ2-1
abundance: NA
CDR3aa: CASSIRDRVYEQFF
CDR3nt: TGTGCCAGTAGTATCCGGGACAGGGTGTACGAGCAGTTCTTC

d_gene: TRBD2
v_gene: TRBV5-1
j_gene: TRBJ2-3
abundance: NA
CDR3aa: CASSVSGGFTDTQYF
CDR3nt: TGCGCCAGCAGCGTAAGCGGGGGTTTCACAGATACGCAGTATTTT

d_gene: NA
v_gene: TRBV11-1
j_gene: TRBJ1-1
abundance: NA
CDR3aa: CASSLGKVTEAFF
CDR3nt: TGTGCCAGCAGCTTAGGAAAGGTGACTGAAGCTTTCTTT

d_gene: TRBD2
v_gene: TRBV5-4
j_gene: TRBJ2-1
abundance: NA
CDR3aa: CASSLAHGGKEQFF
CDR3nt: TGTGCCAGCAGCTTGGCCCACGGGGGGAAAGAGCAGTTCTTC

d_gene: NA
v_gene: TRBV29-1
j_gene: TRBJ2-6
abundance: NA
CDR3aa: CSVDDGTGANVLTF
CDR3nt: TGCAGCGTCGATGACGGGACTGGGGCCAACGTCCTGACTTTC

d_gene: NA
v_gene: TRBV10-2
j_gene: TRBJ2-3
abundance: NA
CDR3aa: CASSENPTSTDTQYF
CDR3nt: TGCGCCAGCAGTGAAAACCCTACTAGCACAGATACGCAGTATTTT

d_gene: TRBD2
v_gene: TRBV7-3
j_gene: TRBJ2-3
abundance: NA
CDR3aa: CASSPRTSGTSTDTQYF
CDR3nt: TGTGCCAGCAGCCCGCGGACTAGCGGGACTAGCACAGATACGCAGTATTTT

d_gene: NA
v_gene: TRBV19
j_gene: TRBJ1-1
abundance: once
CDR3aa: CASSIVGGNTEAFF
CDR3nt: TGTGCCAGTAGTATAGTGGGCGGGAACACTGAAGCTTTCTTT

d_gene: NA
v_gene: TRBV7-9
j_gene: TRBJ1-2
abundance: once
CDR3aa: CASSSILSGARGYTF
CDR3nt: TGTGCCAGCAGCTCTATCCTTTCCGGGGCCCGGGGCTACACCTTC

d_gene: NA
v_gene: TRBV5-4
j_gene: TRBJ1-2
abundance: NA
CDR3aa: CASTWRGSYGYTF
CDR3nt: TGTGCCAGCACCTGGCGGGGTAGCTATGGCTACACCTTC

d_gene: NA
v_gene: TRBV30
j_gene: TRBJ2-5
abundance: NA
CDR3aa: CAWNLAGKTQYF
CDR3nt: TGTGCCTGGAACCTCGCGGGGAAGACCCAGTACTTC

d_gene: NA
v_gene: TRBV5-4
j_gene: TRBJ1-2
abundance: NA
CDR3aa: CASSSGRNYGYTF
CDR3nt: TGTGCCAGCAGCTCGGGACGGAACTATGGCTACACCTTC

d_gene: NA
v_gene: TRBV7-6
j_gene: TRBJ1-1
abundance: NA
CDR3aa: CASNKAPNTEAFF
CDR3nt: TGTGCCAGCAACAAGGCTCCGAACACTGAAGCTTTCTTT

d_gene: TRBD1
v_gene: TRBV5-4
j_gene: TRBJ1-3
abundance: NA
CDR3aa: CASSSGQLSGNTIYF
CDR3nt: TGTGCCAGCAGCTCGGGACAGCTGTCTGGAAACACCATATATTTT

d_gene: TRBD1
v_gene: TRBV3-1/TRBV3-2
j_gene: TRBJ1-1
abundance: NA
CDR3aa: CASSPYRGNTEAFF
CDR3nt: TGTGCCAGCAGCCCCTACAGGGGGAACACTGAAGCTTTCTTT

d_gene: NA
v_gene: TRBV7-8
j_gene: TRBJ1-3
abundance: NA
CDR3aa: CASSLIGGSGNTIYF
CDR3nt: TGTGCCAGCAGCCTAATCGGGGGGTCTGGAAACACCATATATTTT

d_gene: TRBD1
v_gene: TRBV6-5
j_gene: TRBJ1-6
abundance: NA
CDR3aa: CASSSGTGWDPLHF
CDR3nt: TGTGCCAGCAGCTCCGGGACAGGGTGGGATCCCCTCCACTTT

d_gene: TRBD1
v_gene: TRBV12-3/TRBV12-4
j_gene: TRBJ1-1
abundance: once
CDR3aa: CASSLWTGVEAFF
CDR3nt: TGTGCCAGCAGTTTATGGACAGGGGTCGAAGCTTTCTTT